The next 7 T cell receptor beta chains were all read from a single sample in a study of T cells after yellow fever vaccination. TCRdb passed the 5' RACE reads through MiXCR, listing each CDR3 protein once. This sample has over 300,000 distinct CDR3 sequences, with around 3.6% found just once. Sample: PBMCs, taken on the day of the yellow fever booster vaccination. These TCRs come from a man aged 18 to 30 who received the YFV17D yellow fever vaccine.

The V call is TRBV2, the J call TRBJ2-3; D unclear. This CDR3 has 15 amino acids. V was clipped by 3 bases and J by 3 bases, with 13 bases between them. Germline assignment: CDR1 SNHLY and CDR2 FYNNEI. The CDR3 here is CASSELISPTDTQYF. Written as DNA, the CDR3 is TGTGCCAGCAGTGAGCTTATTAGTCCGACAGATACGCAGTATTTT.

Many counts were recorded for this clonotype. The rearrangement uses TRBV10-2 and TRBJ2-4; no reliable D call. V was clipped by 5 bases and J by 3 bases, with 17 bases between them. The CDR3 totals 16 residues. The germline V gene encodes CDR1 WSHSY and CDR2 SAAADI. CDR3 nucleotides: TGCGCCAGCAGTTACCCCCGTGGTCGTGGCAAAAACATTCAGTACTTC. Encoded protein: CASSYPRGRGKNIQYF.

This clonotype was observed many times. The chain links TRBV10-3 to TRBJ2-1; D is possibly TRBD1 or TRBD2 (5 bases each). Trimming stripped 8 bases from V and 9 bases from J, with 14 bases between. This CDR3 is 12 amino acids long. Germline CDR1 and CDR2: ENHRY and SYGVKD. The CDR3 here is CAIDNEGTEQFF. CDR3 DNA sequence: TGTGCCATCGACAATGAGGGGACTGAGCAGTTCTTC.

This clonotype was observed many times. This rearrangement joins TRBV5-1 to TRBJ2-4; D is possibly TRBD1 (5 bases). The V end was cut by 1 base, the J end by 0 bases, with 20 bases between. Germline CDR1 reads SGHRS; CDR2 reads YFSETQ. This CDR3 is 19 amino acids long. This CDR3 is CASSLPVGGQLIAKNIQYF. In DNA form, the CDR3 reads TGCGCCAGCAGCTTGCCCGTCGGTGGACAACTAATAGCCAAAAACATTCAGTACTTC. Combining the CDR3 with reference TRBV5-1 and TRBJ2-4 gives the whole variable domain KAGVTQTPRYLIKTRGQQVTLSCSPISGHRSVSWYQQTPGQGLQFLFEYFSETQRNKGNFPGRFSGRQFSNSRSEMNVSTLELGDSALYLCASSLPVGGQLIAKNIQYFGAGTRLSVL.

J is TRBJ2-3 and V is TRBV7-6, with a weak D call TRBD2 (6 bases). Trimming pared 3 bases from V and 0 bases from J, leaving 13 bases between. CDR3 length: 16 amino acids. Per the germline V gene, CDR1 is SGHVS and CDR2 is FNYEAQ. In DNA form, the CDR3 reads TGTGCCAGCAGCTTTACGGCGGGGAGCAGCACAGATACGCAGTATTTT. This sequence encodes CASSFTAGSSTDTQYF.

This clonotype was seen only a few times. The gene calls are TRBV7-2 and TRBJ1-3; D unresolved. The ends were cut back, 3 bases at V and 0 bases at J, with 6 bases in the middle. The CDR3 is 14 residues long. The germline V gene encodes CDR1 SGHTA and CDR2 FQGNSA. This chain's CDR3 is CASSLRISGNTIYF. Here the CDR3 DNA reads TGTGCCAGCAGCTTGCGGATCTCTGGAAACACCATATATTTT. The full variable domain, rest sourced from reference TRBV7-2 and TRBJ1-3, is GAGVSQSPSNKVTEKGKDVELRCDPISGHTALYWYRQSLGQGLEFLIYFQGNSAPDKSGLPSDRFSAERTGGSVSTLTIQRTQQEDSAVYLCASSLRISGNTIYFGEGSWLTVV.

V gene TRBV11-2 combines with J gene TRBJ1-2, with D unclear. The germline CDR1 and CDR2 sequences are SGHAT and FQNNGV. The CDR3 extends over 13 amino acids. V was pared by 7 bases and J by 3 bases, with 12 bases between. CDR3 loop: CASTPSSDYGYTF. The CDR3 DNA sequence: TGTGCCAGCACCCCTTCCAGTGACTATGGCTACACCTTC. Filled out from reference TRBV11-2 and TRBJ1-2, the complete variable domain reads EAGVAQSPRYKIIEKRQSVAFWCNPISGHATLYWYQQILGQGPKLLIQFQNNGVVDDSQLPKDRFSAERLKGVDSTLKIQPAKLEDSAVYLCASTPSSDYGYTFGSGTRLTVV.